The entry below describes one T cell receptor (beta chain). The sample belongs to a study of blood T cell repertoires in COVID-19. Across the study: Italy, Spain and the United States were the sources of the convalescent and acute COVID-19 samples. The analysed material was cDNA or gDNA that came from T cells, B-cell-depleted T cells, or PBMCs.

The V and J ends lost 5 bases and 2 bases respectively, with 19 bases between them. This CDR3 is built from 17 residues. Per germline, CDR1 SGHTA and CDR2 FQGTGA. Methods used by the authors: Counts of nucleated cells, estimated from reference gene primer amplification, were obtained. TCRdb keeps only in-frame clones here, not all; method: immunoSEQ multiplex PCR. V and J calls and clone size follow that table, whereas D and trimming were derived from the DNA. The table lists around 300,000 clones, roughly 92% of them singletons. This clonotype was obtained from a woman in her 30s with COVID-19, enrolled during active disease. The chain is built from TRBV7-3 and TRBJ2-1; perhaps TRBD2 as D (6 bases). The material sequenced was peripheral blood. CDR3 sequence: CASSALVSGPTYNEQFF. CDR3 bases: TGTGCCAGCAGCGCCCTCGTTAGCGGTCCTACCTACAATGAGCAGTTCTTC.